A single sample gave rise to the 9 T cell receptor beta chains below, sequenced in a study of T cell repertoires in urothelial bladder cancer. Libraries were prepared by immunoSEQ multiplex PCR; TCRdb keeps only in-frame clonotypes and omits some of them. The repertoire includes under 13,000 clones, 68% of them detected once, and 6.5% to 8.5% sits in the top ten. The specimen sequenced was tumor-infiltrating cells from bladder cancer. These TCRs come from a human donor with a benign inflammatory bladder lesion.

V is TRBV18 and J is TRBJ1-4; 7 nucleotides line up with TRBD1. V gave up 1 base and J gave up 10 bases; unmatched junction bases: 18. CDR3 length: 18 residues. Germline lookup yields CDR1 KGHSH and CDR2 LQKENI. The CDR3 sequence is CASSPQSPATGQIGKLFF. Here the CDR3 DNA reads TGTGCCAGCTCACCACAATCTCCCGCGACAGGGCAAATTGGAAAACTGTTTTTT. The whole variable domain, remainder taken from reference TRBV18 and TRBJ1-4, is NAGVMQNPRHLVRRRGQEARLRCSPMKGHSHVYWYRQLPEEGLKFMVYLQKENIIDESGMPKERFSAEFPKEGPSILRIQQVVRGDSAAYFCASSPQSPATGQIGKLFFGSGTQLSVL.

The chain has TRBV7-2 and TRBJ1-4; D might be TRBD1 (6 bases). Germline CDR1 reads SGHTA; CDR2 reads FQGNSA. Trimming removed 3 bases at V and 8 bases at J, with 16 bases between. This CDR3 region has 15 residues. The CDR3 loop is CASSFEGRGREKLFF. Here the CDR3 DNA reads TGTGCCAGCAGCTTTGAAGGTCGGGGGCGAGAAAAACTGTTTTTT.

Written as DNA, the CDR3 is TGTGCCAGCAGCTCAGGGTTTGGCTACACCTTC. Protein: CASSSGFGYTF. The chain uses TRBV7-9 and TRBJ1-2, with a tentative D call TRBD1 (5 bases). Trimming left V 4 bases short and J 7 bases short, with 7 bases between. This CDR3 has 11 residues. Germline-derived CDR1 and CDR2 are SEHNR and FQNEAQ (reference sequence).

The chain couples TRBV30 to TRBJ1-1; no clear D. The CDR3 loop spans 11 amino acids. The germline gives CDR1 GTSNPN, CDR2 SVGIG (reference sequence). Between the trimmed V and J ends, which lost 4 bases and 4 bases, there was a span of 7 bases. CDR3 region: CAWIGFTEAFF. Written as DNA, the CDR3 is TGTGCCTGGATTGGTTTCACTGAAGCTTTCTTT.

The J gene is TRBJ2-7, the V gene TRBV6-6, with 8 bases that match TRBD2. Germline values: CDR1 MNHNY, CDR2 SVGAGI (reference sequence). With 7 bases clipped from V and 1 base from J, the junction kept 6 bases outside the gene matches. This CDR3 has 14 amino acids. Here the CDR3 DNA reads TGTGCCAGCACCACCGGGACTAGGTCCTACGAGCAGTACTTC. It specifies CASTTGTRSYEQYF.

The rearrangement joins TRBV27 to TRBJ2-7, with D tentatively TRBD1 (5 bases). The CDR3 totals 14 residues. The V and J ends lost 7 bases and 0 bases respectively, with 13 bases between them. Germline assignment: CDR1 MNHEY and CDR2 SMNVEV (reference sequence). In nucleotides, the CDR3 is TGTGCCAGCAATACAGGACCGAACTCCTACGAGCAGTACTTC. Its protein product is CASNTGPNSYEQYF.

CDR3 nucleotide sequence: TGTGCCAGCAGCCGAAGCGGGGGGGCTGGGGTTGAGCAGTTCTTC. It specifies CASSRSGGAGVEQFF. V is TRBV7-7 and J is TRBJ2-1, with 10 nucleotides matching TRBD2. Germline-derived CDR1 and CDR2 are SSHAT and FNYEAQ (reference sequence). The CDR3 runs 15 residues. The J segment lost 9 bases and the V segment lost 5 bases, leaving 10 bases of the junction unmatched.

This clone has just a few counts. The rearrangement joins TRBV5-1 to TRBJ1-6, with D possibly matching TRBD1 (5 bases). The CDR3 consists of 14 residues. Germline values: CDR1 SGHRS, CDR2 YFSETQ. The V end lost 7 bases, the J end lost 8 bases, and 16 bases lay between the germline ends. In DNA form, the CDR3 reads TGCGCCAGCGCCCCGGGGGGGATGGATTCACCCCTCCACTTT. It encodes CASAPGGMDSPLHF.

The rearrangement joins TRBV2 to TRBJ1-5; D not certain. This CDR3 region has 14 residues. Trimming removed 8 bases at V and 7 bases at J, with 18 bases between. Per the germline V gene, CDR1 is SNHLY and CDR2 is FYNNEI. The CDR3 nucleotides read TGTGCCAGCGGGATCGAGGGCTTAGGGCAGCCCCAGCATTTT. Protein sequence: CASGIEGLGQPQHF.